One and the same sample provided the 4 T cell receptor beta chains below, sequenced in a study of cytomegalovirus exposure and HLA in healthy donors (dated by TCRdb to 2015 to 2018). The library was generated by the immunoSEQ multiplex PCR assay. For the multiplex PCR, a mixture combining 60 forward primers for TCR Vbeta segments and 13 reverse primers for TCR Jbeta segments was used. This immuneACCESS table, as held by TCRdb, lists in-frame sequences with V and J called but not all clones. Of the missing ones, under half trace to an unresolved V gene in checked studies; the others have no known cause. The record for this sample contains 50,000 to 70,000 clones. The ten biggest clones cover around 10% of the sample. The specimen sequenced was PBMCs. These receptors were taken from a man aged 50-60 years in good health and CMV-seropositive.

The chain recombines TRBV6-1 with TRBJ1-4; 9 nucleotides match TRBD1. V was clipped by 5 bases and J by 8 bases; unmatched bases: 6. CDR1 is MNHNS, CDR2 SASEGT, per germline. CDR3 size: 14 residues. DNA of the CDR3: TGTGCCAGCAGTCAAGGGACAGGGTCCGAAAAACTGTTTTTT. Amino acid sequence: CASSQGTGSEKLFF.

The genes are TRBV11-3 and TRBJ2-1; the match to TRBD2 covers 7 bases. The CDR3 contains 15 residues. CDR1 is SGHNT, CDR2 YENEEA, per germline. Unmatched junction bases numbered 9, after V lost 3 bases and J lost 7 bases. CDR3: CASSLASGPGNEQFF. CDR3 nucleotides: TGTGCCAGCAGCTTGGCTAGCGGCCCAGGGAATGAGCAGTTCTTC.

The J gene is TRBJ2-1, the V gene TRBV7-9; a possible D gene is TRBD2 (7 bases). Trimming stripped 1 base from V and 10 bases from J, with 17 bases between. Germline values: CDR1 SEHNR, CDR2 FQNEAQ (reference sequence). The CDR3 length is 15 residues. The CDR3 region is CASSLERGTKHEQFF. The CDR3 coding sequence is TGTGCCAGCAGCTTAGAAAGGGGGACTAAACACGAGCAGTTCTTC.

The chain joins TRBV5-1 to TRBJ2-5, with TRBD2 identical over 8 bases. Germline CDR1 and CDR2: SGHRS and YFSETQ. The CDR3 is made up of 16 amino acids. V dropped 5 bases and J dropped 4; count of bases not matched to a gene: 13. The DNA for the CDR3 is TGCGCCAGCAGTCCCCTAGGGGAGGCGGGAGGAGAGACCCAGTACTTC. Translating it yields CASSPLGEAGGETQYF. The full variable domain, with the rest looked up from reference TRBV5-1 and TRBJ2-5, is KAGVTQTPRYLIKTRGQQVTLSCSPISGHRSVSWYQQTPGQGLQFLFEYFSETQRNKGNFPGRFSGRQFSNSRSEMNVSTLELGDSALYLCASSPLGEAGGETQYFGPGTRLLVL.